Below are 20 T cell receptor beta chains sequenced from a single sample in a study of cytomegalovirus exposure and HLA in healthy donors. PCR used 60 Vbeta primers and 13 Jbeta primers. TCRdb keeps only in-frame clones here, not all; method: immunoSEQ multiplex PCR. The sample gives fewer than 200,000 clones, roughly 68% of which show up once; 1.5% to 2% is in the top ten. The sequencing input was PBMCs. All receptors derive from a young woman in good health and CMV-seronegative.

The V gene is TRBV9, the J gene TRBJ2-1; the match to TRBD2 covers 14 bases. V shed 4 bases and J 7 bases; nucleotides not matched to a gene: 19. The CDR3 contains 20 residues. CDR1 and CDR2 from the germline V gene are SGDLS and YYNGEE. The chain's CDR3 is CASSLITGTSGSSGDNEQFF. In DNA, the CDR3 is TGTGCCAGCAGCCTAATCACCGGGACTAGCGGGAGTTCTGGGGATAATGAGCAGTTCTTC.

CDR3 DNA: TGCAGCGTTGGGACAGGGGAAGTCTATGGCTACACCTTC. Protein: CSVGTGEVYGYTF. V and J are TRBV29-1 and TRBJ1-2, with TRBD1 matching 9 bases. Germline values: CDR1 SQVTM, CDR2 ANQGSEA. Trimming took 4 bases from V and 4 from J; bases not matched to a gene: 4. The CDR3 sequence is 13 residues long.

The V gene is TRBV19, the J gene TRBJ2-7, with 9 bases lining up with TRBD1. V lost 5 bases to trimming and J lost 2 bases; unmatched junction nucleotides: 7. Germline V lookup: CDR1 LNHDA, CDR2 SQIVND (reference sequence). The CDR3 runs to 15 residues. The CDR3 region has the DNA TGTGCCAGTAGTTTGGGACAGGGAGGACCCTACGAGCAGTACTTC. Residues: CASSLGQGGPYEQYF.

The chain's CDR3 is CASSHRRTGSYNEQFF. The DNA of the CDR3 is TGTGCCAGCAGCCACCGAAGGACAGGGTCATACAATGAGCAGTTCTTC. The rearrangement uses TRBV7-8 and TRBJ2-1; 8 positions match TRBD1. This CDR3 spans 16 amino acids. Germline V gene lookup returns CDR1 SGHVS and CDR2 FQNEAQ. V lost 5 bases, J lost 4 bases, and 10 bases stayed unmatched.

This CDR3 reads CASGASYEQYF. CDR3 DNA: TGTGCCAGCGGGGCCTCCTACGAGCAGTACTTC. The rearrangement joins TRBV5-4 to TRBJ2-7; TRBD1 might be the D (5 bases). V was clipped by 7 bases and J by 0 bases, with 5 bases between them. This CDR3 is 11 amino acids long. Germline V lookup: CDR1 SGHNT, CDR2 YYREEE (reference sequence).

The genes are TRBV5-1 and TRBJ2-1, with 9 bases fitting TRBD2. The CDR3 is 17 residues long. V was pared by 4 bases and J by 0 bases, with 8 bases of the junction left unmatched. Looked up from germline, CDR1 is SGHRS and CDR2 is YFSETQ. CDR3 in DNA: TGCGCCAGCAGCCACCTAGCGGGACGGAGCTCCTACAATGAGCAGTTCTTC. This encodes CASSHLAGRSSYNEQFF. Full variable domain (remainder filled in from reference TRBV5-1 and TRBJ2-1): KAGVTQTPRYLIKTRGQQVTLSCSPISGHRSVSWYQQTPGQGLQFLFEYFSETQRNKGNFPGRFSGRQFSNSRSEMNVSTLELGDSALYLCASSHLAGRSSYNEQFFGPGTRLTVL.

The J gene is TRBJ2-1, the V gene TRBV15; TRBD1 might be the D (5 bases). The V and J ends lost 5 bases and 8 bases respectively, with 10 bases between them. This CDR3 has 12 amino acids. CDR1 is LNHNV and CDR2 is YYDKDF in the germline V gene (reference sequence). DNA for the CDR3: TGTGCCACCAGCCCGGACACTGATGAGCAGTTCTTC. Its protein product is CATSPDTDEQFF. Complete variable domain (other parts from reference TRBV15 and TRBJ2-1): DAMVIQNPRYQVTQFGKPVTLSCSQTLNHNVMYWYQQKSSQAPKLLFHYYDKDFNNEADTPDNFQSRRPNTSFCFLDIRSPGLGDTAMYLCATSPDTDEQFFGPGTRLTVL.

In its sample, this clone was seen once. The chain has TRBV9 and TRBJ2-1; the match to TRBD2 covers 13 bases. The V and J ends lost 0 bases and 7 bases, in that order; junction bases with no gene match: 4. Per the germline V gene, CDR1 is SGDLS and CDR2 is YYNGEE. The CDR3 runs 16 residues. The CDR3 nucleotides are TGTGCCAGCAGCGTAGGACTAGCGGGAGGAGCTAATGAGCAGTTCTTC. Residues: CASSVGLAGGANEQFF.

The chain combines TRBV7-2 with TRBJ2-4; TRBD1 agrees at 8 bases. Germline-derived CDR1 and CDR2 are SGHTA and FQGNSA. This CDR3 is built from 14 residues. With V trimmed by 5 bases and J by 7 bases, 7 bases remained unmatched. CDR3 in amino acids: CASSPDRGVNIQYF. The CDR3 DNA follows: TGTGCCAGCAGCCCCGACAGGGGAGTGAACATTCAGTACTTC. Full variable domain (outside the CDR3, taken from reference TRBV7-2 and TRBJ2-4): GAGVSQSPSNKVTEKGKDVELRCDPISGHTALYWYRQSLGQGLEFLIYFQGNSAPDKSGLPSDRFSAERTGGSVSTLTIQRTQQEDSAVYLCASSPDRGVNIQYFGAGTRLSVL.

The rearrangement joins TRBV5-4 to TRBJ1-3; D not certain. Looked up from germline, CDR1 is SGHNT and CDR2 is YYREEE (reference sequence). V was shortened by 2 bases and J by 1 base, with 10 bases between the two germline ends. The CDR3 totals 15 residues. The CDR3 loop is CASSLGSGSGNTIYF. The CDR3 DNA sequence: TGTGCCAGCAGCTTAGGGAGTGGGTCTGGAAACACCATATATTTT. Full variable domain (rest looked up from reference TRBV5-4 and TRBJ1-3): ETGVTQSPTHLIKTRGQQVTLRCSSQSGHNTVSWYQQALGQGPQFIFQYYREEENGRGNFPPRFSGLQFPNYSSELNVNALELDDSALYLCASSLGSGSGNTIYFGEGSWLTVV.

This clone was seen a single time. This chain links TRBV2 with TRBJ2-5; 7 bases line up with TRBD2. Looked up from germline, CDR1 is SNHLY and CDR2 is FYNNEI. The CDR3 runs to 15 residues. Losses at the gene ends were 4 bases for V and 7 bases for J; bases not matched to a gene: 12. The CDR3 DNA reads TGTGCCAGCAGTGTAGGTGGCGGGGGAAGGGGGACCCAGTACTTC. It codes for CASSVGGGGRGTQYF.

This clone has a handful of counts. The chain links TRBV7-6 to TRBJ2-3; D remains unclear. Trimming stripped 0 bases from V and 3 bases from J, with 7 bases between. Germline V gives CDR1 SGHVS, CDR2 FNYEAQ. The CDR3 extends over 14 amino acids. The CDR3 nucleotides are TGTGCCAGCAGCTTAGCGCGTTTAACAGATACGCAGTATTTT. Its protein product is CASSLARLTDTQYF.

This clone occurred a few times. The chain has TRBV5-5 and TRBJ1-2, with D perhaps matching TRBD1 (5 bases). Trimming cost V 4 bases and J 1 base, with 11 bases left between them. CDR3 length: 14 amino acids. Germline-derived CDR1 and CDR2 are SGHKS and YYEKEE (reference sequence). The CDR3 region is CASSQPTDNYGYTF. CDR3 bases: TGTGCCAGCAGCCAACCGACAGATAACTATGGCTACACCTTC. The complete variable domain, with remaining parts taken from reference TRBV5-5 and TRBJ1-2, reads DAGVTQSPTHLIKTRGQQVTLRCSPISGHKSVSWYQQVLGQGPQFIFQYYEKEERGRGNFPDRFSARQFPNYSSELNVNALLLGDSALYLCASSQPTDNYGYTFGSGTRLTVV.

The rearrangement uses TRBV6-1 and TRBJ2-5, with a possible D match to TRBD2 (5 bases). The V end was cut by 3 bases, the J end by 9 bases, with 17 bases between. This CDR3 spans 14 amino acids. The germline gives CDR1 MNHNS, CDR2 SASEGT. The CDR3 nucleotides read TGTGCCAGCAGTGACCGTCCTGGAACCGGGGCCCAGTACTTC. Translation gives CASSDRPGTGAQYF.

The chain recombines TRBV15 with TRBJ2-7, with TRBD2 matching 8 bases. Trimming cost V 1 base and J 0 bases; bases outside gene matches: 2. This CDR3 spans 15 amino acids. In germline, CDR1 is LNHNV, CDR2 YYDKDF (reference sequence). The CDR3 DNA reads TGTGCCACCAGCAGAGTAGGGACTAGCTCCTACGAGCAGTACTTC. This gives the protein CATSRVGTSSYEQYF.

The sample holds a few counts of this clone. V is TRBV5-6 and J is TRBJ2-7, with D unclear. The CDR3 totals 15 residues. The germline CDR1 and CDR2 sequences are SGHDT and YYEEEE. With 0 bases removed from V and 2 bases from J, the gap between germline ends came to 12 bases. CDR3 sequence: CASSLVPHTPYEQYF. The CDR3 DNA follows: TGTGCCAGCAGCTTGGTTCCCCATACTCCCTACGAGCAGTACTTC.

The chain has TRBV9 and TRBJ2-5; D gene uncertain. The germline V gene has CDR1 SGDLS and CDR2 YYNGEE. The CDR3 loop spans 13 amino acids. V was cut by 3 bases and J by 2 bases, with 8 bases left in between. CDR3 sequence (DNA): TGTGCCAGCAGCGGACGGGTTCAAGAGACCCAGTACTTC. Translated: CASSGRVQETQYF.

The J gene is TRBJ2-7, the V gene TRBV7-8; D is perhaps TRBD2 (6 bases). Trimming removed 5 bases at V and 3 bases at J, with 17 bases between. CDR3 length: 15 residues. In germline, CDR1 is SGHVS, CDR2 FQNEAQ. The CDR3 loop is CASSRDNAGSYEQYF. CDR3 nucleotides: TGTGCCAGCAGCCGAGATAATGCGGGAAGCTACGAGCAGTACTTC. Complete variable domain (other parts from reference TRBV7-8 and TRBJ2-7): GAGVSQSPRYKVAKRGQDVALRCDPISGHVSLFWYQQALGQGPEFLTYFQNEAQLDKSGLPSDRFFAERPEGSVSTLKIQRTQQEDSAVYLCASSRDNAGSYEQYFGPGTRLTVT.

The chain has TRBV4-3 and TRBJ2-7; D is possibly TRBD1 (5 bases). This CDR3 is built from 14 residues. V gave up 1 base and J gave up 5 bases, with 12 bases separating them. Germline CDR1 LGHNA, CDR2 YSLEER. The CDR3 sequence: CASSQGGAGHEQYF. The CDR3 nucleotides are TGCGCCAGCAGCCAAGGTGGGGCAGGGCACGAGCAGTACTTC.

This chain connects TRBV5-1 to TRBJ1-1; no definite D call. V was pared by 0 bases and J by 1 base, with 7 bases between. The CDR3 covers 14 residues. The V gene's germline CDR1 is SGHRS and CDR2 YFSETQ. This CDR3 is CASSLDSPNTEAFF. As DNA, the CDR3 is TGCGCCAGCAGCTTGGACTCCCCGAACACTGAAGCTTTCTTT.